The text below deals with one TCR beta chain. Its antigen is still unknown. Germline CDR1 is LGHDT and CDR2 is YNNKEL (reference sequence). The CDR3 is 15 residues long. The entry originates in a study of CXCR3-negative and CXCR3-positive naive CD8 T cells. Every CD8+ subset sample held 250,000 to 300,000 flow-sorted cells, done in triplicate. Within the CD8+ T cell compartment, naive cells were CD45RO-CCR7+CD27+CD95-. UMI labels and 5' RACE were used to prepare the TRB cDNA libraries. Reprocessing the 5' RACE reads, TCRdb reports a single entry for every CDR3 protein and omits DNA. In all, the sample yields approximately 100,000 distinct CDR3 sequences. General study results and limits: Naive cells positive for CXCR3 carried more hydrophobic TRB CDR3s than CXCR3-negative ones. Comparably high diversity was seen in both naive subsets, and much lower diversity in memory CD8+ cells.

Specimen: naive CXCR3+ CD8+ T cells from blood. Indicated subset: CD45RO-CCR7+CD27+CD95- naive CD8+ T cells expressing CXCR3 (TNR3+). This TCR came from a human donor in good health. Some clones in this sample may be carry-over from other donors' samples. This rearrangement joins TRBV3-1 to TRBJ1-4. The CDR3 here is CASSQRYGVNEKLFF.